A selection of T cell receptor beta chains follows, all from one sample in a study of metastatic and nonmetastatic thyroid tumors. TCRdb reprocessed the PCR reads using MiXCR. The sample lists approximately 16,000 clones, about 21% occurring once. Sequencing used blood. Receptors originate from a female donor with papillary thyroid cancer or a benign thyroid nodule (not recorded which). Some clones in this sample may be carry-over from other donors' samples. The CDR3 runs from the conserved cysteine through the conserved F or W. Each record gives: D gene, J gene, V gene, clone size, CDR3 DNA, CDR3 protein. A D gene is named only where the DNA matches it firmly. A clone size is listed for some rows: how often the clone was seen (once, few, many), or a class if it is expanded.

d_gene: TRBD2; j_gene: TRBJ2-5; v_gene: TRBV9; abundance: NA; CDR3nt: TGTGCCAGCAGCTTTACCGGACTAGAAGGTGGTGAGACCCAGTACTTC; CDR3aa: CASSFTGLEGGETQYF
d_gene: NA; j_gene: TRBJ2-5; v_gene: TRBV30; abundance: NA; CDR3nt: TGTGCCTGGAGTCGGGACCAAGAGACCCAGTACTTC; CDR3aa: CAWSRDQETQYF
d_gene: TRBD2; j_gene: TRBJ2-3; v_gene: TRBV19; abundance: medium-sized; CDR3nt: TGTGCCAGTAGTACGGGGCTAGCGGACACAGATACGCAGTATTTT; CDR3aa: CASSTGLADTDTQYF
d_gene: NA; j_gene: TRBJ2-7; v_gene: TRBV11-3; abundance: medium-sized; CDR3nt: TGTGCCAGCAGCTTAGAGAGTGGCTGGGTTCCCTACGAGCAGTACTTC; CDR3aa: CASSLESGWVPYEQYF
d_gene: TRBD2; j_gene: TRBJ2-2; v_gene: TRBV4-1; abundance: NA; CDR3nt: TGCGCCAGCAACCATCCTCGGGGTGGACTAGCGGAAAACACCGGGGAGCTGTTTTTT; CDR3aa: CASNHPRGGLAENTGELFF
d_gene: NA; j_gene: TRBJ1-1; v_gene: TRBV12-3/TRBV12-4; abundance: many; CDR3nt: TGTGCCAGCAGTTTAATTTCTGGGGTCACTGAAGCTTTCTTT; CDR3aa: CASSLISGVTEAFF
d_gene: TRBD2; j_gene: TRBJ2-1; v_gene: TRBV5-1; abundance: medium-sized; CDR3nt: TGCGCCAGCAGCCCGGACCCCGGGACTAGCGCGTACAATGAGCAGTTCTTC; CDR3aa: CASSPDPGTSAYNEQFF
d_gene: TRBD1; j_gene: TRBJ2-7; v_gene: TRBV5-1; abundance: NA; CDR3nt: TGCGCCAGCGGAACCGATACAGGGGGCTACGAGCAGTACTTC; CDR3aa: CASGTDTGGYEQYF
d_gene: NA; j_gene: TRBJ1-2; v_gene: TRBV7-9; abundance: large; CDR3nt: TGTGCCAGCAGCTTAGGGGGGGGAAACTATGGCTACACCTTC; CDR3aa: CASSLGGGNYGYTF
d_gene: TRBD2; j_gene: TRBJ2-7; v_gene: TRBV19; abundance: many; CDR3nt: TGTGCCAGTAGTCGAACGTTAGACAGAGCCTGGACTAGCGGGAGGGGCGAGCAGTACTTC; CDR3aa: CASSRTLDRAWTSGRGEQYF